Below, 17 T cell receptor beta chains from the same sample are listed, as sequenced in a study of T cell responses to AZD1222 COVID-19 vaccine. Clones were read by immunoSEQ multiplex PCR, and TCRdb kept only the in-frame ones, dropping some. The table lists 150,000 or so clones, 90% of them singletons, with 1.5% to 2% in the top ten. The starting material was peripheral blood, obtained on day 0 of AZD1222 vaccination. The receptors stem from an adult in good health.

The V and J genes are TRBV28 and TRBJ2-5; possible D gene TRBD1, 6 bases. The CDR3 is 14 residues long. From germline, CDR1 is MDHEN and CDR2 SYDVKM. Deletions cut 5 bases from V and 2 bases from J, with 12 bases between. The CDR3 DNA is TGTGCCAGCAGTACAGGGCTTACACAAGAGACCCAGTACTTC. This gives the protein CASSTGLTQETQYF. The full variable domain, rest sourced from reference TRBV28 and TRBJ2-5, is DVKVTQSSRYLVKRTGEKVFLECVQDMDHENMFWYRQDPGLGLRLIYFSYDVKMKEKGDIPEGYSVSREKKERFSLILESASTNQTSMYLCASSTGLTQETQYFGPGTRLLVL.

The chain uses TRBV6-2 or TRBV6-3 and TRBJ1-2; D may be TRBD1 (6 bases). V shed 6 bases and J shed 2 bases, with 10 bases lying between them. The CDR3 consists of 13 residues. Germline loops: CDR1 MNHEY, CDR2 SVGEGT. CDR3 nucleotide sequence: TGTGCCAGCAGCAGGGGTGAGAACTATGGCTACACCTTC. Encoded protein: CASSRGENYGYTF.

This chain links TRBV10-3 with TRBJ1-6, with D perhaps matching TRBD1 (5 bases). The CDR3 is 14 residues long. Trimming took 6 bases from V and 3 from J, leaving 9 bases between them. Per germline, CDR1 ENHRY and CDR2 SYGVKD. The CDR3 sequence: CAIRGGDYNSPLHF. In nucleotides, the CDR3 is TGTGCCATCAGGGGGGGGGACTATAATTCACCCCTCCACTTT.

The CDR3 is CATSEQTGGSYNEQFF. The CDR3 nucleotides read TGTGCCACCAGTGAACAGACAGGGGGGTCCTACAATGAGCAGTTCTTC. The rearrangement uses TRBV24-1 and TRBJ2-1; 9 nucleotides align to TRBD1. Unmatched junction bases numbered 4, after V lost 4 bases and J lost 1 base. Germline lookup yields CDR1 KGHDR and CDR2 SFDVKD. This CDR3 has 16 residues.

V and J are TRBV18 and TRBJ2-1, with 13 bases matching TRBD2. Germline V CDR1 and CDR2: KGHSH, LQKENI. V lost 0 bases to trimming and J lost 8 bases; unmatched junction nucleotides: 7. The CDR3 totals 17 residues. For the CDR3, the DNA is TGTGCCAGCTCACCACCGAACGGACTAGCGGGAGTAGATGAGCAGTTCTTC. This translates into CASSPPNGLAGVDEQFF.

The CDR3 sequence is CASSVGGSGGELFF. The CDR3 DNA is TGTGCCAGCAGCGTCGGAGGGTCGGGCGGGGAGCTGTTTTTT. The chain joins TRBV9 to TRBJ2-2; D possibly corresponds to TRBD2 (6 bases). V was cut by 2 bases and J by 7 bases, with 12 bases left in between. This CDR3 contains 14 residues. Germline V gene sequence: CDR1 SGDLS, CDR2 YYNGEE.

V usage is TRBV9 and J usage is TRBJ2-6; D unclear. The CDR3 sequence is 17 residues long. CDR1 is SGDLS and CDR2 is YYNGEE in the germline V gene. The ends were cut back, 0 bases at V and 0 bases at J, with 10 bases in the middle. This CDR3 reads CASSVDLTGSGANVLTF. DNA for the CDR3: TGTGCCAGCAGCGTAGACCTCACGGGCTCTGGGGCCAACGTCCTGACTTTC.

CDR3 region: CATKETASTDTQYF. The DNA of the CDR3 is TGTGCCACCAAAGAGACAGCAAGCACAGATACGCAGTATTTT. The chain is built from TRBV15 and TRBJ2-3, with D tentatively TRBD1 (5 bases). Germline CDR1 reads LNHNV; CDR2 reads YYDKDF (reference sequence). Trimming cost V 7 bases and J 0 bases, with 11 bases left between them. This CDR3 has 14 amino acids.

The genes are TRBV10-3 and TRBJ2-1; 11 nucleotides align to TRBD2. The length of the CDR3 is 14 residues. The trim removed 10 bases at V and 5 bases at J, leaving 7 bases unmatched. Germline-derived CDR1 and CDR2 are ENHRY and SYGVKD. For the CDR3, the DNA is TGTGCCACCACTTTAGCGGGAGGGAACAATGAGCAGTTCTTC. Protein product: CATTLAGGNNEQFF.

This chain uses TRBV30 with TRBJ1-3; unclear D gene. Trimming removed 5 bases at V and 5 bases at J, with 7 bases between. Germline V CDR1 and CDR2: GTSNPN, SVGIG (reference sequence). CDR3 size: 11 residues. CDR3 loop: CAWADRNTIYF. The CDR3 coding sequence is TGTGCCTGGGCGGATAGAAACACCATATATTTT.

The gene calls are TRBV3-1 (or the pseudogene TRBV3-2) and TRBJ2-2; 9 positions match TRBD1. The CDR3 contains 15 residues. Germline values: CDR1 LGHDT, CDR2 YNNKEL (reference sequence). V dropped 1 base and J dropped 7; count of bases not matched to a gene: 4. In nucleotides, the CDR3 is TGTGCCAGCAGCCAAGGGACAGGGGCCATCGGGGAGCTGTTTTTT. This encodes CASSQGTGAIGELFF.

The chain is built from TRBV7-3 and TRBJ2-6, with 11 nucleotides matching TRBD1. The CDR3 sequence is 17 residues long. Losses at the gene ends were 4 bases for V and 2 bases for J; bases not matched to a gene: 4. Germline CDR1 SGHTA, CDR2 FQGTGA. This CDR3 is CASSSRDRGAGANVLTF. DNA for the CDR3: TGTGCCAGCAGCTCCCGGGACAGGGGGGCTGGGGCCAACGTCCTGACTTTC.

The chain uses TRBV30 and TRBJ2-7; TRBD2 matches 11 bases. Germline V gives CDR1 GTSNPN, CDR2 SVGIG (reference sequence). J gave up 5 bases and V 3 bases, and 15 bases lay outside the gene matches. The CDR3 extends over 17 amino acids. CDR3 coding DNA: TGTGCCTGGAGGAGACGCGGGACTAGCGGACCATGGAACGAGCAGTACTTC. Translated: CAWRRRGTSGPWNEQYF.

The J gene is TRBJ2-1, the V gene TRBV27; 9 nucleotides agree with TRBD2. V lost 4 bases, J lost 4 bases, and 5 bases stayed unmatched. Germline CDR1 is MNHEY and CDR2 is SMNVEV (reference sequence). This CDR3 region has 15 residues. DNA for the CDR3: TGTGCCAGCAGTTCTACTAGCGGGCAGTACAATGAGCAGTTCTTC. Protein: CASSSTSGQYNEQFF.

This chain connects TRBV3-1 (or the pseudogene TRBV3-2) to TRBJ1-3, with D unresolved. Germline assignment: CDR1 LGHDT and CDR2 YNNKEL (reference sequence). Trimming removed 5 bases at V and 8 bases at J, with 13 bases between. The CDR3 totals 13 residues. For the CDR3, the DNA is TGTGCCAGCAGCGAAGGTGGGCGCTACACCATATATTTT. It specifies CASSEGGRYTIYF.

The chain links TRBV4-1 to TRBJ1-2, with 7 nucleotides matching TRBD1. Germline CDR1 MGHRA, CDR2 YSYEKL. J was trimmed by 4 bases and V by 0 bases; bases with no gene match: 8. There are 16 residues in the CDR3. CDR3 coding DNA: TGCGCCAGCAGCCAAGAGGGCACAGGGGAGGGCTATGGCTACACCTTC. Protein: CASSQEGTGEGYGYTF.

CDR3 nucleotide sequence: TGTGCCAGTAGTATTCGGTCTCACTCTGGAAACACCATATATTTT. Residues: CASSIRSHSGNTIYF. The chain has TRBV19 and TRBJ1-3; D unclear. The CDR3 is made up of 15 amino acids. V shed 3 bases and J shed 0 bases, with 9 bases lying between them. Germline V gives CDR1 LNHDA, CDR2 SQIVND (reference sequence). The variable domain in full, with the rest retrieved from reference TRBV19 and TRBJ1-3, is DGGITQSPKYLFRKEGQNVTLSCEQNLNHDAMYWYRQDPGQGLRLIYYSQIVNDFQKGDIAEGYSVSREKKESFPLTVTSAQKNPTAFYLCASSIRSHSGNTIYFGEGSWLTVV.